Described below is a single TCR beta chain sequence and its context. The target antigen is unknown. This sample is drawn from a study of early T cells in non-severe SARS-CoV-2 infection. Looking at the study overall: The study sequenced bulk RNA from unsorted whole blood, with chains unpaired.

General observations from the study: Missing private and CD4 specificities, VDJdb matching favored anti-spike CD8 responses.

The CDR3 has 15 residues. Trimming left V 1 base short and J 1 base short, with 10 bases between. Germline CDR1 is SGHTA and CDR2 is FQGNSA. Unique molecular identifiers were added to individual cDNA molecules. In TCRdb, the 5' RACE reads were re-called with MiXCR into one record per CDR3 protein. The sample consists of about 69,000 distinct CDR3 sequences, about 9% of them appearing once. The sequenced material came from whole blood. The chain combines TRBV7-2 with TRBJ2-5; TRBD1 might be the D (6 bases). The TCR sequence derives from an adult who was a healthcare worker with PCR-confirmed SARS-CoV-2 infection or an uninfected control (not recorded which). The CDR3 coding sequence is TGTGCCAGCAGCTTAGGCAGGGGTTCCCAAGAGACCCAGTACTTC. Translation: CASSLGRGSQETQYF.